This T cell receptor beta chain was recovered during a study of blood T cell repertoires in COVID-19. V gave up 5 bases and J gave up 2 bases, with 9 bases separating them. The CDR3 length is 13 residues. The germline CDR1 and CDR2 sequences are WSHSY and SAAADI. Original processing notes: Reference gene primers were amplified, and this amplification served to estimate nucleated cell counts. Profiling relied on immunoSEQ multiplex PCR, and the TCRdb table lists in-frame clones only, not all of them. V and J calls and clone size are those listed in that table; D and trimming were worked out from the DNA. The profile shows 300,000 to 350,000 clones, about nine tenths of them singletons.

This receptor was taken from a man aged 18 to 29 with active or convalescent COVID-19. This chain links TRBV10-2 with TRBJ1-1; no clear D gene. The sequenced sample was peripheral blood. CDR3 nucleotide sequence: TGCGCCAGCAGTAGACACCTTAACACTGAAGCTTTCTTT. Amino acid sequence: CASSRHLNTEAFF.